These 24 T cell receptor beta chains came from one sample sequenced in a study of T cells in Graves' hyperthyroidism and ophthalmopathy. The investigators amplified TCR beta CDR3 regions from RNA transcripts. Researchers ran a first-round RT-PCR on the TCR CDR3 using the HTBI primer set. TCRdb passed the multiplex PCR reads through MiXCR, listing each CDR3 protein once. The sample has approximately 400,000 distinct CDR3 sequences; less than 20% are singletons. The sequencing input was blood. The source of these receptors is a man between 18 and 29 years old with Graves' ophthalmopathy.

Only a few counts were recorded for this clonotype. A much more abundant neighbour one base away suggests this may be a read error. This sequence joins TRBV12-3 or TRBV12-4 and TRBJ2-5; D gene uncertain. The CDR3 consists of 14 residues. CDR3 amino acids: CASSLRRFGETRYF. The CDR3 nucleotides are TGTGCCAGCAGTTTGAGGCGATTCGGAGAGACCCGGTACTTC.

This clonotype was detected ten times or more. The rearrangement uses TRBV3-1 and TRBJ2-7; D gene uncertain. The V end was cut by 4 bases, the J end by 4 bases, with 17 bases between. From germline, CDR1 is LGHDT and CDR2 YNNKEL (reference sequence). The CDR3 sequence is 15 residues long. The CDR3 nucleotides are TGTGCCAGCAGCCCGCAAGCAACGCCGTATTACGAGCAGTACTTC. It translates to CASSPQATPYYEQYF.

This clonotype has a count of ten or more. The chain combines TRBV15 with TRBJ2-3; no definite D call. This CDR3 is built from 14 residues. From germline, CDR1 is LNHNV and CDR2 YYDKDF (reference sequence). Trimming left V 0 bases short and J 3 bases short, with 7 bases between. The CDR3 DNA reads TGTGCCACCAGCAGAGAAACGGGTACAGATACGCAGTATTTT. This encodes CATSRETGTDTQYF.

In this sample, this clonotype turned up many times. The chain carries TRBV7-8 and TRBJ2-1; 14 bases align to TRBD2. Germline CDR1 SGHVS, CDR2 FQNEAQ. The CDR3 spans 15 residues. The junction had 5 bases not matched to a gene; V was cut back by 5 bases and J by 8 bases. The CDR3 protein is CASSPGTSGGYEQFF. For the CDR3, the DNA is TGTGCCAGCAGCCCTGGGACTAGCGGGGGTTATGAGCAGTTCTTC.

In DNA form, the CDR3 reads TGCAGTGCGGGACTAGCGGTGATCAACACCGGGGAGCTGTTTTTT. This gives the protein CSAGLAVINTGELFF. The rearrangement uses TRBV20-1 and TRBJ2-2; the match to TRBD2 covers 11 bases. Unmatched junction bases numbered 5, after V lost 6 bases and J lost 2 bases. The CDR3 has 15 amino acids. Germline V gene data show CDR1 as DFQATT and CDR2 as SNEGSKA (reference sequence).

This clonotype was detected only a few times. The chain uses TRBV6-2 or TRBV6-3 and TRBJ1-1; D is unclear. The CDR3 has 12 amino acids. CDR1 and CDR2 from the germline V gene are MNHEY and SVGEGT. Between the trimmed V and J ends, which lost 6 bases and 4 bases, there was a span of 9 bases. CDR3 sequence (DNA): TGTGCCAGCAGGGATCAGTTCACTGAAGCTTTCTTT. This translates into CASRDQFTEAFF.

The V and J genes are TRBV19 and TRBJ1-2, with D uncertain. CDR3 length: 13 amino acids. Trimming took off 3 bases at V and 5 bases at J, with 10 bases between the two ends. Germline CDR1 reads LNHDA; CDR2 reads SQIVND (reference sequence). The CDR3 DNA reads TGTGCCAGTAGTATCGCGGCTGATTATGGCTACACCTTC. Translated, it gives CASSIAADYGYTF.

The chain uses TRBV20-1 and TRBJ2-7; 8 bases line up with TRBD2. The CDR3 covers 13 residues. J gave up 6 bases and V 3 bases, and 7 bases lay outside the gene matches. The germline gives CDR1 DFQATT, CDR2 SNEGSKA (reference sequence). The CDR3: CSARGTRHLEQYF. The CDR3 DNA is TGCAGTGCTAGGGGGACTAGACATCTCGAGCAGTACTTC.

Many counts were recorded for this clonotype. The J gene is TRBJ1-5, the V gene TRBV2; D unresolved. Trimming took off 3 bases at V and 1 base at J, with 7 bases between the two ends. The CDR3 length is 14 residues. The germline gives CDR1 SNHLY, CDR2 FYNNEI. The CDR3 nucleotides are TGTGCCAGCAGTGATGGCCTCAGCAATCAGCCCCAGCATTTT. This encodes CASSDGLSNQPQHF.

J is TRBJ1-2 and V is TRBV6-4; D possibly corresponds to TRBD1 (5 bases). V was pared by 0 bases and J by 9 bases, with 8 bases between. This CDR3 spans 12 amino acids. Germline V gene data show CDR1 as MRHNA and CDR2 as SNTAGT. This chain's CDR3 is CASSDSRGSYTF. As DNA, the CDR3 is TGTGCCAGCAGTGACTCGAGGGGAAGCTACACCTTC.

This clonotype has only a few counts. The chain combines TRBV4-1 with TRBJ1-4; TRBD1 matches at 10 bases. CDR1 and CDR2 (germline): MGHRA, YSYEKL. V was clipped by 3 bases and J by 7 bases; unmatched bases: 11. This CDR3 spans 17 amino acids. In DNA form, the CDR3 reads TGCGCCAGCAGCCAGACCCGGGACAGGGGCCTTGGTGAAAAACTGTTTTTT. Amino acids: CASSQTRDRGLGEKLFF.

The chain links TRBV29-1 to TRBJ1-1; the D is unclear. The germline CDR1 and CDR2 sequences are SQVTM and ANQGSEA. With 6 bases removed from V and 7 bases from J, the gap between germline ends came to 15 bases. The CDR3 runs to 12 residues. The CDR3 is CSVQWAGGEAFF. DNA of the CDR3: TGCAGCGTCCAATGGGCTGGAGGTGAAGCTTTCTTT.

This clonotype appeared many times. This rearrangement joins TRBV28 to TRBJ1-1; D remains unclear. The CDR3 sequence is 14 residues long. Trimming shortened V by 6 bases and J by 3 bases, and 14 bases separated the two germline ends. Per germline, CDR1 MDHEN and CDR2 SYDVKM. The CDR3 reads CASSLTSVYTEAFF. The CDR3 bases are TGTGCCAGCAGCCTAACATCGGTTTACACTGAAGCTTTCTTT.

Written as DNA, the CDR3 is TGTGCCAGCAGCTTATCCCAGGGGGTGGGCACTGAAGCTTTCTTT. This gives the protein CASSLSQGVGTEAFF. The rearrangement links TRBV7-3 to TRBJ1-1, with 7 bases lining up with TRBD1. The J segment lost 4 bases and the V segment lost 2 bases, leaving 7 bases of the junction unmatched. This CDR3 spans 15 amino acids. The V gene's germline CDR1 is SGHTA and CDR2 FQGTGA.

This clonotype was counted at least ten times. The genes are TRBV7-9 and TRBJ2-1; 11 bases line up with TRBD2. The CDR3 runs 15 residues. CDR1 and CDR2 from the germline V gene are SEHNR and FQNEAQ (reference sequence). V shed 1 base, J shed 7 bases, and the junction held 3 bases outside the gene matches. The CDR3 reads CASSLGLAGGNEQFF. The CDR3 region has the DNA TGTGCCAGCAGCTTAGGGCTAGCGGGGGGAAATGAGCAGTTCTTC. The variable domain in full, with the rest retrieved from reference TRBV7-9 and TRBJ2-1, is DTGVSQNPRHKITKRGQNVTFRCDPISEHNRLYWYRQTLGQGPEFLTYFQNEAQLEKSRLLSDRFSAERPKGSFSTLEIQRTEQGDSAMYLCASSLGLAGGNEQFFGPGTRLTVL.

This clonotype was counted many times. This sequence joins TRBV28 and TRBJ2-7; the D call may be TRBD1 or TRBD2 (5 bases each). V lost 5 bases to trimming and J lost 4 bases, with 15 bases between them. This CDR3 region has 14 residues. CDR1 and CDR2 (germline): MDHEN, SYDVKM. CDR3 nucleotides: TGTGCCAGCAGTGACAGTTCGTGGGGGTACGAGCAGTACTTC. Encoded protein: CASSDSSWGYEQYF.

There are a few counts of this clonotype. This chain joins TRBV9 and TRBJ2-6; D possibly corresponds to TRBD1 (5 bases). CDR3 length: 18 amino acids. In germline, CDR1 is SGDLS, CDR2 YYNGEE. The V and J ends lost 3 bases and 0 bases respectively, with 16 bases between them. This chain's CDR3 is CASSAPQGPLSGANVLTF. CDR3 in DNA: TGTGCCAGCAGCGCCCCGCAGGGCCCCCTCTCTGGGGCCAACGTCCTGACTTTC.

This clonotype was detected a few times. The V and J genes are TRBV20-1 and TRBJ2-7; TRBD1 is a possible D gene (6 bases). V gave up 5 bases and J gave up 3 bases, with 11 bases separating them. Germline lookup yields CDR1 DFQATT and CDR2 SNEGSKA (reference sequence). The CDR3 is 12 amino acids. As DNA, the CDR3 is TGCAGTGCTCCGGACAGCTACTACGAGCAGTACTTC. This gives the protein CSAPDSYYEQYF.

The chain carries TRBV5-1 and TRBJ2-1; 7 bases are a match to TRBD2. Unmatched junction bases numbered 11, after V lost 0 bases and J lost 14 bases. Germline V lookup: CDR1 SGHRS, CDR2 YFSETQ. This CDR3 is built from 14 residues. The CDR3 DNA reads TGCGCCAGCAGCTTGGGGGGACTAAGGAAGGGCGAGTTCTTC. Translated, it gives CASSLGGLRKGEFF.

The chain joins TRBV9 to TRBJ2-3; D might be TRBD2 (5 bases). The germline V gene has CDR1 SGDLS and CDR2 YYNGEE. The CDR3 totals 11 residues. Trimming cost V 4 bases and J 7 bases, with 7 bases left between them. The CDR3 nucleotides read TGTGCCAGCAGCCCGGGGTATACGCAGTATTTT. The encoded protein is CASSPGYTQYF.

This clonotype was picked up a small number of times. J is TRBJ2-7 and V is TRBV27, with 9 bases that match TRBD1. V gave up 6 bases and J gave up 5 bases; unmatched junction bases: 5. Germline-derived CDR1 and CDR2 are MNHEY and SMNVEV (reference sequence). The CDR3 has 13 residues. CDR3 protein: CASRTQGADEQYF. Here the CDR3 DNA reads TGTGCCAGCAGAACACAGGGGGCTGACGAGCAGTACTTC.

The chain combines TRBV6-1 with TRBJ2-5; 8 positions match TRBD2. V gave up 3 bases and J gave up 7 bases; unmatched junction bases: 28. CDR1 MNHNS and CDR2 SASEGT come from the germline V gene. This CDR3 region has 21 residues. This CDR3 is CASSDDPGPPLSSGAVGTQYF. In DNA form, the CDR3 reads TGTGCCAGCAGTGACGACCCTGGACCCCCTTTGAGTAGCGGGGCCGTCGGGACCCAGTACTTC.

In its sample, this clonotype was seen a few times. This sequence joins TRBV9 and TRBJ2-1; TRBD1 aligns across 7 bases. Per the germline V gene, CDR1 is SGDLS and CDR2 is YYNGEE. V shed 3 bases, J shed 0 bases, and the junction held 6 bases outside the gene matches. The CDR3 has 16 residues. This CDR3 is CASSAPTGSSYNEQFF. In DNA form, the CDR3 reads TGTGCCAGCAGCGCACCGACAGGGTCCTCCTACAATGAGCAGTTCTTC.

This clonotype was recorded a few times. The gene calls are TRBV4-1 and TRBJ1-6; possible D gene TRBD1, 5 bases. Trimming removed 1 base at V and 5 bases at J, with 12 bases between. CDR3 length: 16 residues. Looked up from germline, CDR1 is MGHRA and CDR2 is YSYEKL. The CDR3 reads CASSQGSRVHNSPLHF. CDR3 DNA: TGCGCCAGCAGCCAAGGTAGCAGGGTCCATAATTCACCCCTCCACTTT.